The T cell receptor (beta chain) under discussion was sequenced for a study of T-cell reconstitution after alpha-beta-depleted transplantation in children. A library of TCRbeta sequences, prepared with unique molecular identifiers, was generated. TCRdb used MiXCR to reprocess the PCR reads, holding one entry per CDR3 protein. The top ten hold about 9.5% of the sample, which has 300,000 or so distinct CDR3 sequences, roughly 9.5% seen once. Germline V gene lookup returns CDR1 SEHNR and CDR2 FQNEAQ (reference sequence). Trimming took 3 bases from V and 1 from J, leaving 12 bases between them. The CDR3 runs to 15 residues. In its sample, this clonotype was seen many times.

The source is a human donor who donated a stem cell graft to a child with SCID. The sequences come from PBMCs from the stem cell graft donor, collected from the stem cell graft. V and J are TRBV7-9 and TRBJ1-2, with a tentative D call TRBD1 (5 bases). The CDR3 DNA follows: TGTGCCAGCAGCTTCCCTTCAGGGTATAACTATGGCTACACCTTC. This codes for CASSFPSGYNYGYTF.